A selection of T cell receptor beta chains follows, all from one sample in a study of T cell responses to AZD1222 COVID-19 vaccine. TCRdb's copy holds only in-frame clones and misses some; the assay was immunoSEQ multiplex PCR. The sample lists approximately 94,000 clones; around 90% were seen once. The starting material was peripheral blood, obtained on day 0 of AZD1222 vaccination. The receptors stem from an adult in good health. Both conserved end residues are part of each CDR3. Fields, in order: clone size, D gene, J gene, V gene, CDR3 protein, CDR3 DNA. The D gene is left open where the match is weak. Rows give clone size only sometimes, using once, few, many, or a class for an expanded clone.

size: .
D: .
J: TRBJ1-3
V: TRBV5-1
CDR3: CASSRTGSGNTIYF
DNA: TGCGCCAGCAGCCGAACAGGGTCTGGAAACACCATATATTTT

size: .
D: .
J: TRBJ1-1
V: TRBV20-1
CDR3: CSASLRHRAFF
DNA: TGCAGTGCTAGCCTTCGACATCGAGCTTTCTTT

size: .
D: .
J: TRBJ1-6
V: TRBV7-2
CDR3: CASSSRERNSPLHF
DNA: TGTGCCAGCAGCTCCAGGGAGCGTAATTCACCCCTCCACTTT

size: once
D: TRBD1
J: TRBJ1-1
V: TRBV6-2/TRBV6-3
CDR3: CASSRAGTGLPEAFF
DNA: TGTGCCAGCAGTCGAGCCGGGACAGGGTTGCCTGAAGCTTTCTTT

size: .
D: TRBD1
J: TRBJ1-6
V: TRBV18
CDR3: CATQLRQGANSPLHF
DNA: TGTGCCACCCAGTTAAGACAGGGGGCTAATTCACCCCTCCACTTT

size: .
D: .
J: TRBJ2-7
V: TRBV30
CDR3: CAWSRIHEQYF
DNA: TGTGCCTGGAGTCGGATCCACGAGCAGTACTTC

size: .
D: TRBD1
J: TRBJ1-6
V: TRBV3-1/TRBV3-2
CDR3: CASSPRQGVSPLHF
DNA: TGTGCCAGCAGCCCCAGACAGGGTGTTTCACCCCTCCACTTT

size: .
D: .
J: TRBJ2-7
V: TRBV27
CDR3: CASSPIPGQNEQYF
DNA: TGTGCCAGCAGTCCAATACCGGGACAAAACGAGCAGTACTTC

size: .
D: .
J: TRBJ2-2
V: TRBV6-2/TRBV6-3
CDR3: CASSYATESGELFF
DNA: TGTGCCAGCAGTTACGCGACCGAGTCCGGGGAGCTGTTTTTT

size: .
D: .
J: TRBJ1-4
V: TRBV27
CDR3: CASSPGMTNEKLFF
DNA: TGTGCCAGCAGCCCAGGGATGACTAATGAAAAACTGTTTTTT

size: .
D: TRBD1
J: TRBJ2-7
V: TRBV28
CDR3: CASSSDRGGSYEQYF
DNA: TGTGCCAGCAGTTCTGACAGGGGGGGATCCTACGAGCAGTACTTC